The T cell receptor (beta chain) described here comes from a study of metastatic and nonmetastatic thyroid tumors (dated by TCRdb to 2018 to 2020). About the investigation overall: For patients with malignant and with benign thyroid disease, the researchers compared repertoires between peripheral blood samples and tumor or nodule tissue samples.

Library generation was performed with PCR. The run used an Illumina HiSeq 4000. The TCR beta-chain CDR3 region of each patient was profiled by high-throughput sequencing. In the authors' own workflow: CDR3 differences across clinicopathological groups were used to build a classifier for discriminating distant-metastatic papillary thyroid cancer patients. Repertoire diversity was assessed with the Shannon index, and tumor-blood repertoire similarity with the Morisita-Horn index. TCRdb applied fastp at Q25 and MiXCR to the public reads, then kept only in-frame beta chains. The V and J calls reflect TCRdb's pipeline rather than the authors' work. The sample table records some 19,000 clones; less than 20% of these occur just once. 27% of the sample belongs to the ten largest clones. No patient had received any treatment before thyroid surgery. Using T-cell receptor beta sequencing, the researchers looked back retrospectively at clinical samples from patients, gathered between about 2012 and 2019.

Including cysteine and phenylalanine, the CDR3 has 14 amino acids. Just CDR3 DNA is preserved here, 42 bases in frame from base 1. V sheds 7 bases and J sheds 1 base, leaving 13 bases between their ends. Based on the germline V gene, the CDR1 and CDR2 sequences are SGHAT and FQNNGV. The paper as a whole reports these results and caveats: In both blood and tumor samples, malignant tumors were reported to have significantly higher TCR beta diversity than benign nodules.

Comment on this clone: It lacks a known antigen. The record has no base qualities; no much larger clone is one base away.

This sequence was found in a female donor with papillary thyroid cancer or a benign thyroid nodule (not recorded which). Some clones in this sample may be carry-over from other donors' samples. The chain is made from TRBV11-2 and TRBJ1-2; confidence is insufficient to name the D gene. What was sequenced was blood. The DNA is as follows: TGTGCCAGCACCAATCTCGGGCGTAACTATGGCTACACCTTC. Its coded protein is CASTNLGRNYGYTF.